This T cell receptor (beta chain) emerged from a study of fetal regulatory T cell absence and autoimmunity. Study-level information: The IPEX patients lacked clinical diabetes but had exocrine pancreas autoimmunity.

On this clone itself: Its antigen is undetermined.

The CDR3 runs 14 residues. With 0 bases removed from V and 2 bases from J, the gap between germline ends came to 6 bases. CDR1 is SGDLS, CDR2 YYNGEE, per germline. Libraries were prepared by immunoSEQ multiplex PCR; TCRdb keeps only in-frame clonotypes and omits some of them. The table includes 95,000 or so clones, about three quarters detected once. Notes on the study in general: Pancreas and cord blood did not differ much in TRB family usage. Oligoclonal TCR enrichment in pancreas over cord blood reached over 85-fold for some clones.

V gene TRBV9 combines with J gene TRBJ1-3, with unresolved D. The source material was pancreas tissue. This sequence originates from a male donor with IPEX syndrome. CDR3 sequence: CASSVDGTGNTIYF. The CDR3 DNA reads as TGTGCCAGCAGCGTAGATGGAACTGGAAACACCATATATTTT. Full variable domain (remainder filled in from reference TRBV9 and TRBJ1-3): DSGVTQTPKHLITATGQRVTLRCSPRSGDLSVYWYQQSLDQGLQFLIQYYNGEERAKGNILERFSAQQFPDLHSELNLSSLELGDSALYFCASSVDGTGNTIYFGEGSWLTVV.